Presented here are 12 T cell receptor beta chains from one specimen sequenced in a study of T-cell memory formation after mild COVID-19. TCRdb processed the 5' RACE reads anew with MiXCR; each CDR3 protein has one entry. The table shows under 450,000 distinct CDR3 sequences, with around a quarter occurring only once. The sequenced sample consisted of PBMCs or a T cell subset sorted from them (not recorded which). Source of these receptors: an adult woman who had mild COVID-19 (a few samples of this study predate the infection). Cell type and time point are not known.

This clonotype was observed at least ten times. The chain uses TRBV20-1 and TRBJ2-3, with 12 bases identical to TRBD2. V was pared by 5 bases and J by 1 base, with 4 bases of the junction left unmatched. Germline CDR1 is DFQATT and CDR2 is SNEGSKA (reference sequence). The CDR3 length is 15 residues. The CDR3 is CSASLAGGRTDTQYF. DNA of the CDR3: TGCAGTGCTTCACTAGCGGGGGGTCGCACAGATACGCAGTATTTT.

This clonotype was counted only a few times. The V and J genes are TRBV12-3 or TRBV12-4 and TRBJ2-7; unclear D gene. V lost 3 bases and J lost 2, with 5 bases in between. The CDR3 is 12 residues long. The CDR3 spells CASSFETYEQYF. The CDR3 DNA reads as TGTGCCAGCAGTTTCGAGACCTACGAGCAGTACTTC.

This clonotype came up a few times. The chain links TRBV24-1 to TRBJ2-7; the match to TRBD2 covers 7 bases. The germline V gene has CDR1 KGHDR and CDR2 SFDVKD. V was pared by 11 bases and J by 2 bases, with 8 bases of the junction left unmatched. The CDR3 totals 13 residues. DNA for the CDR3: TGTGCCAGAGATGGGAGGGGTCCCTACGAGCAGTACTTC. Protein: CARDGRGPYEQYF.

This chain uses TRBV12-3 or TRBV12-4 with TRBJ2-7, with 9 bases aligning to TRBD1. Trimming removed 4 bases from V and 7 bases from J; junction bases left unmatched: 11. CDR3 length equals 15 residues. The CDR3 sequence is CASSSPGQGVREQYF. The CDR3 region has the DNA TGTGCCAGCAGTTCACCGGGACAGGGAGTACGTGAGCAGTACTTC.

CDR3 residues: CASSFDTAYTEAFF. CDR3 in DNA: TGTGCCAGCAGTTTTGATACAGCATACACTGAAGCTTTCTTT. V and J are TRBV12-3 or TRBV12-4 and TRBJ1-1; D is uncertain. The CDR3 covers 14 residues. Trimming cost V 3 bases and J 3 bases, with 11 bases left between them.

The chain recombines TRBV5-1 with TRBJ1-1; tentative D call: TRBD1 (5 bases). Germline assignment: CDR1 SGHRS and CDR2 YFSETQ. Trimming removed 0 bases at V and 3 bases at J, with 12 bases between. The CDR3 covers 15 residues. DNA for the CDR3: TGCGCCAGCAGCTTGGTCCCGGGGGTGGACACTGAAGCTTTCTTT. It codes for CASSLVPGVDTEAFF. Drawing the rest from reference TRBV5-1 and TRBJ1-1, the complete variable domain is KAGVTQTPRYLIKTRGQQVTLSCSPISGHRSVSWYQQTPGQGLQFLFEYFSETQRNKGNFPGRFSGRQFSNSRSEMNVSTLELGDSALYLCASSLVPGVDTEAFFGQGTRLTVV.

This clonotype has more than one count but fewer than ten. J is TRBJ2-6 and V is TRBV3-1; D ambiguous. The V gene's germline CDR1 is LGHDT and CDR2 YNNKEL (reference sequence). V lost 1 base and J 2 bases, leaving 6 bases between the germline ends. This CDR3 contains 15 residues. In nucleotides, the CDR3 is TGTGCCAGCAGCCAAGGGAGAGCTGGGGCCAACGTCCTGACTTTC. It codes for CASSQGRAGANVLTF.

The chain employs TRBV18 and TRBJ1-2; 7 bases map to TRBD1. Trimming at V came to 3 bases and at J to 6 bases, leaving 4 bases not matched to a gene. Germline CDR1 and CDR2: KGHSH and LQKENI. This CDR3 has 13 amino acids. This CDR3 reads CASSPVDRDGYTF. The CDR3 bases are TGTGCCAGCTCACCTGTCGACAGGGATGGCTACACCTTC.

The genes are TRBV29-1 and TRBJ1-2; the D gene is possibly TRBD1 (6 bases). The CDR3 has 16 residues. Trimming removed 3 bases from V and 2 bases from J, with 19 bases in between. Per germline, CDR1 SQVTM and CDR2 ANQGSEA. The CDR3 nucleotides are TGCAGCGTTGAGTACGGAACAGGGAAGCGGAACTATGGCTACACCTTC. Its protein is CSVEYGTGKRNYGYTF. The whole variable domain, remainder taken from reference TRBV29-1 and TRBJ1-2, is SAVISQKPSRDICQRGTSLTIQCQVDSQVTMMFWYRQQPGQSLTLIATANQGSEATYESGFVIDKFPISRPNLTFSTLTVSNMSPEDSSIYLCSVEYGTGKRNYGYTFGSGTRLTVV.

The chain carries TRBV5-1 and TRBJ1-2; unclear D gene. CDR3 length: 13 residues. V was shortened by 0 bases and J by 6 bases, with 9 bases between the two germline ends. The V gene's germline CDR1 is SGHRS and CDR2 YFSETQ. The DNA of the CDR3 is TGCGCCAGCAGCTTGGGCGGAAATCATGGCTACACCTTC. Protein sequence: CASSLGGNHGYTF.

This clonotype came up a few times. V and J are TRBV27 and TRBJ2-5, with D tentatively TRBD2 (5 bases). The CDR3 covers 14 residues. Germline V gene sequence: CDR1 MNHEY, CDR2 SMNVEV (reference sequence). V dropped 6 bases and J dropped 5 bases, with 16 bases sitting between them. Here the CDR3 reads CASSPWAWRETQYF. CDR3 coding DNA: TGTGCCAGCAGCCCCTGGGCCTGGAGGGAGACCCAGTACTTC.

This clonotype has only a few counts. CDR3 residues: CASSLVVTTTDTQYF. The CDR3 DNA reads as TGCGCCAGCAGCTTGGTAGTCACAACCACAGATACGCAGTATTTT. The chain employs TRBV5-1 and TRBJ2-3, with no clear D. The CDR3 is 15 amino acids. V gave up 0 bases and J gave up 2 bases, with 10 bases separating them. Germline V CDR1 and CDR2: SGHRS, YFSETQ.